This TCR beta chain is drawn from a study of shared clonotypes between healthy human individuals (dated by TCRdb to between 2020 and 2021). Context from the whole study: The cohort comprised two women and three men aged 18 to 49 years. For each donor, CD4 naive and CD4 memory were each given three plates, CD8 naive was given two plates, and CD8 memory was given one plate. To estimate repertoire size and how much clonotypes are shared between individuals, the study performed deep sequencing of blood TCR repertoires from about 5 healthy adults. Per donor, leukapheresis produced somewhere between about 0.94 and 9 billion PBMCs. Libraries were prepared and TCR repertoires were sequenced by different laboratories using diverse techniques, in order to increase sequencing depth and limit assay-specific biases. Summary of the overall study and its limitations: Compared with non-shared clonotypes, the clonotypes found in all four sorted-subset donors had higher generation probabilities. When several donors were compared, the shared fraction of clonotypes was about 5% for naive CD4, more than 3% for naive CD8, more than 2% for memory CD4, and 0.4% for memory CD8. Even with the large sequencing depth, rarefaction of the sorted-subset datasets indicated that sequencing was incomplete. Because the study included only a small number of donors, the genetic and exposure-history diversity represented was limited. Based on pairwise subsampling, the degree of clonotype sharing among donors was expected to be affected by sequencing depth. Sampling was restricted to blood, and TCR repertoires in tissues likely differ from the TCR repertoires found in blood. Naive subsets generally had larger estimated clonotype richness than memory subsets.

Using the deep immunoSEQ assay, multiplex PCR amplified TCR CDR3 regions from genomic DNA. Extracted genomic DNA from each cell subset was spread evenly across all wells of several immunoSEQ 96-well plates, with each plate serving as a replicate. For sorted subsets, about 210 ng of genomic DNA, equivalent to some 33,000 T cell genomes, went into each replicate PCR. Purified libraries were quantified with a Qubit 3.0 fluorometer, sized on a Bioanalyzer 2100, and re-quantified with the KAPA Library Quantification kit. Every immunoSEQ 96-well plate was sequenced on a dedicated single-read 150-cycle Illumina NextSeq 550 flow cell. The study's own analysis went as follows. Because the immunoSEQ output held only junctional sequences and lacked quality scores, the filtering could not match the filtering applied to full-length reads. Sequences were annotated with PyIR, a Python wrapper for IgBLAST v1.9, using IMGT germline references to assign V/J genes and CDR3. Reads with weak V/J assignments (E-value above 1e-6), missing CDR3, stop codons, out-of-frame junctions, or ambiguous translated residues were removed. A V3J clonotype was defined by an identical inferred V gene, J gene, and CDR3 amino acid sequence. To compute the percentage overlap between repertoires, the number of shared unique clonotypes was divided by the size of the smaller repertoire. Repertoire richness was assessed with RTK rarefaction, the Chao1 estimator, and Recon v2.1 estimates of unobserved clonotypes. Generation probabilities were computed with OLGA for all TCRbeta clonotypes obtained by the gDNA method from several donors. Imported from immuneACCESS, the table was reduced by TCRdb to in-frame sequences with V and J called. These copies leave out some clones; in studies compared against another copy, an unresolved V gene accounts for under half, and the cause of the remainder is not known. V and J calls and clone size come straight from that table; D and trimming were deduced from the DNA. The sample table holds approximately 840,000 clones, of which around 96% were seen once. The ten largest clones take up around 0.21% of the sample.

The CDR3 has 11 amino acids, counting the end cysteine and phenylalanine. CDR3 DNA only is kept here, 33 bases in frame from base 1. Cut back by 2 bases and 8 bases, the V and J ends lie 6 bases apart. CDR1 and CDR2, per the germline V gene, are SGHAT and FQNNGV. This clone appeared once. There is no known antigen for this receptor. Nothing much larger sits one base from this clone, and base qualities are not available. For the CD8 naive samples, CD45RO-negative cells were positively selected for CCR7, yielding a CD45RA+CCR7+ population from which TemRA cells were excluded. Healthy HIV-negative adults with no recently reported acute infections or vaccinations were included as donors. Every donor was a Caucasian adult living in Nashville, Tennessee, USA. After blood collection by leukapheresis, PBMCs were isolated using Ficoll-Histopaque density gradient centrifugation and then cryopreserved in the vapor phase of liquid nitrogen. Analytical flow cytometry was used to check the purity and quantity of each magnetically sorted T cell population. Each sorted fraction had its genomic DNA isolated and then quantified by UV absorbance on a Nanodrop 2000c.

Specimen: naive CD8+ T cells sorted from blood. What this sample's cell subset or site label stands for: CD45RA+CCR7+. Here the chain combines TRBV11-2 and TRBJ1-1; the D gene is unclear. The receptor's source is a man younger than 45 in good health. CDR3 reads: CASSLMGEAFF. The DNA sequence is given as TGTGCCAGCAGCTTAATGGGAGAAGCTTTCTTT.